This T cell receptor (beta chain) was found in a study of T cell clonotyping in hematopoietic cell transplantation (dated by TCRdb to 2020 to 2023). In the study overall: In the study, more than 120 blood samples were gathered from roughly 40 consecutive transplant recipients and their related donors. Recruitment of patients ran from 2015 to early 2017, and follow-up continued until late 2020 or until death. The paper as a whole reports these results and caveats: A decrease in recipient TCR diversity was observed after transplant, and a progressive increase in pathologically expanded clonotypes was seen from day 30 to day 180. Broader TCR repertoire diversity after transplant was predicted by Inverse Simpson Index values from donors and from recipients before transplant. Only a small fraction of recipient repertoires overlapped donor repertoires, with over 95% appearing de novo at the given depth. The sample size was limited, and because cells were not sorted, the contributions of CD4 and CD8 repertoires could not be separated.

Notes on this clone: Its antigen is currently not known. There are no base qualities to consult, and no much larger clone falls within one base.

The CDR3 numbers 14 residues from cysteine through phenylalanine. Only the CDR3 DNA stays, 42 bases, in frame from base 1. V has 11 bases trimmed and J has 2 bases trimmed; junction bases matching no gene number 7. CDR1 and CDR2, per the germline V gene, are SNHLY and FYNNEI. This specimen's time point label, per the study, means: 30 days after allo-HCT. Recipient blood was collected about 28 days before transplant and at days 30, 100 and 180 after transplant. Nuclei Lysis Solution was used to extract genomic DNA from fresh or cryopreserved unfractionated peripheral blood mononuclear cells. The immunoSEQ assay, a bias-controlled multiplex PCR using V- and J-specific primers, was used to amplify TCR beta CDR3 regions from genomic DNA. A proprietary barcode and Illumina adapter sequences were added to the CDR3 amplicons in a second PCR step. An Illumina MiSeq instrument was used for sequencing of the CDR3 libraries. In the source study's methods: Export and quality control were performed with immunoSEQ Analyzer 3.0, and downstream analyses were performed with R Bioconductor and Immunarch. Repertoire metrics were calculated using only productive rearrangements within the normalized downsampled data set. Clonotypes larger than 5 templates in the normalized cohort were defined as pathologically expanded. The Inverse Simpson Index served as the measure of repertoire diversity. To capture all clonotypes, CMV-specificity analyses were performed on the non-normalized data set. The table comes from immuneACCESS by way of TCRdb, which keeps in-frame sequences with V and J called. Part of the clones is missing from these tables; in studies checked, under half for an unresolved V gene and the rest for unknown reasons. D and trimming come from the DNA, and the V and J calls and clone size come from that table. The sample profile shows around 14,000 clones; 94% of them were found once. Approximately 4.8% of the sample lies in the top ten.

The chain couples TRBV2 to TRBJ2-7, and TRBD2 matches 12 of the central bases. The source material was PBMCs, sampled 30 days after allogeneic stem cell transplant. The receptor was derived from a male patient between 55 and 70 years old who had an allogeneic stem cell transplant from an unrelated donor, so the T cells may come from the graft donor. Some clones in this sample may be carry-over from other donors' samples. The sequenced DNA is TGTGCCCGTCAGACTAGCGGGAGTGCCTACGAGCAGTACTTC. This encodes CARQTSGSAYEQYF.